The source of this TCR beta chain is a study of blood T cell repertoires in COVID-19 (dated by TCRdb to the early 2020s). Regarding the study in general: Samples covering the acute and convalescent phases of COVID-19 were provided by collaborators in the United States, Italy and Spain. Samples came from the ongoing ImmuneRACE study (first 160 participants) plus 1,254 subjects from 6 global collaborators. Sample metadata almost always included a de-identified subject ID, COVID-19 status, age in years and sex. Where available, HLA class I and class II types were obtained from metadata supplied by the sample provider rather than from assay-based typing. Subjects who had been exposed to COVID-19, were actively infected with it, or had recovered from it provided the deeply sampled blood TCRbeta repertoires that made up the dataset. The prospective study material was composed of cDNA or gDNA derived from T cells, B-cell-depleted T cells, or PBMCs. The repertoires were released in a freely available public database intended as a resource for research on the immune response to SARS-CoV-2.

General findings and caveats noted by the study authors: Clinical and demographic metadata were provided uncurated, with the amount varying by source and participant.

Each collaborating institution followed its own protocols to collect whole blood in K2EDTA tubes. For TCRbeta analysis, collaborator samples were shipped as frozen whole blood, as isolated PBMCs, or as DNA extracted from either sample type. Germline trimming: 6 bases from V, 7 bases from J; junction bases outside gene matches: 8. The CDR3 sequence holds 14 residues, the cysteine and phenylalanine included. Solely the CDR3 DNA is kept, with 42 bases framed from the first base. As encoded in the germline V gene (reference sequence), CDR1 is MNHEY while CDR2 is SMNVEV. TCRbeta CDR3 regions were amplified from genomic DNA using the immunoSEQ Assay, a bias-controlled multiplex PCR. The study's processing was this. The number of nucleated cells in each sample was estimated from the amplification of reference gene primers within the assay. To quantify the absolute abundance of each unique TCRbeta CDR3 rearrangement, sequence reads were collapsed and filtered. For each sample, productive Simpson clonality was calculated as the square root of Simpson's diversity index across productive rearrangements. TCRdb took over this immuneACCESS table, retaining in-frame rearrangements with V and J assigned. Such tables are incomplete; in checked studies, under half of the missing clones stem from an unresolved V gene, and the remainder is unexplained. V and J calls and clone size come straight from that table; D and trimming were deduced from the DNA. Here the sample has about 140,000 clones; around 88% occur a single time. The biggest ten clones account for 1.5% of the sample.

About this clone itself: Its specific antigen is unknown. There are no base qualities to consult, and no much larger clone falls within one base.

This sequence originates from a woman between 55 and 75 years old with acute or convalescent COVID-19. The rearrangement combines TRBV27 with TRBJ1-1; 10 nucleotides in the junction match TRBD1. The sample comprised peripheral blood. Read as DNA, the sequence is TGTGCCAGCAGCCGGGACAGGGGCGGTTTTGAAGCTTTCTTT. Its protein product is CASSRDRGGFEAFF.